The T cell receptor (beta chain) described here comes from a study of T cell changes during pregnancy in multiple sclerosis. This clone was detected once. With 3 bases clipped from V and 4 bases from J, the junction kept 6 bases outside the gene matches. Germline V gene lookup returns CDR1 MDHEN and CDR2 SYDVKM. This CDR3 is built from 15 residues. Method: immunoSEQ multiplex PCR; TCRdb's copy keeps in-frame clones and lacks some. The sample yields 100,000 or so clones, 85% to 95% seen once. V usage is TRBV28 and J usage is TRBJ2-7, with 10 bases that match TRBD1. The sequence derives from a female donor with multiple sclerosis, enrolled in a pregnancy study. Sequencing was performed on peripheral blood, taken before pregnancy. The CDR3 spells CASSFSGQGIYEQYF. DNA of the CDR3: TGTGCCAGCAGTTTTTCGGGACAGGGGATTTACGAGCAGTACTTC. Filled out from reference TRBV28 and TRBJ2-7, the complete variable domain reads DVKVTQSSRYLVKRTGEKVFLECVQDMDHENMFWYRQDPGLGLRLIYFSYDVKMKEKGDIPEGYSVSREKKERFSLILESASTNQTSMYLCASSFSGQGIYEQYFGPGTRLTVT.